The sequence of this T cell receptor (beta chain) was determined in a study of blood T cell repertoires in COVID-19. TCRdb's copy holds only in-frame clones and misses some; the assay was immunoSEQ multiplex PCR. The repertoire includes over 150,000 clones, over 80% of them detected once, and roughly 7.2% sits in the top ten. The germline V gene encodes CDR1 MNHEY and CDR2 SVGAGI. Trimming at V came to 6 bases and at J to 9 bases, leaving 11 bases not matched to a gene. The CDR3 runs 14 residues. Sequenced sample: peripheral blood. V gene TRBV6-5 combines with J gene TRBJ1-1; 9 nucleotides agree with TRBD1. The sequence was collected from a woman aged 40 to 50 with COVID-19, enrolled during active disease. The CDR3 loop reads CASRLQGADLKAFF. The CDR3 DNA sequence: TGTGCCAGCAGGCTACAGGGGGCGGATTTAAAAGCTTTCTTT.